This T cell receptor beta chain was retrieved from a study of T cells after yellow fever vaccination. TCRdb reprocessed the 5' RACE reads via MiXCR and lists one record per CDR3 protein. The sample has 20,000 to 25,000 distinct CDR3 sequences, 3% to 4% seen once. This clonotype was seen many times. Germline V gives CDR1 SGHRS, CDR2 YFSETQ. V lost 2 bases and J 3 bases, leaving 14 bases between the germline ends. CDR3 length equals 15 residues. Whole-study findings and limits: After the booster, 96% of CD4 and roughly nine tenths of CD8 primary-response clones were re-detected. From the bulk population, abundant clonotypes could contaminate and appear within FACS-sorted repertoires. A small proportion of clonotypes was detected in both the CD4 and CD8 compartments.

This clonotype originated in a man aged 18 to 30 who received the YFV17D yellow fever vaccine. Sequencing was performed on PBMCs, either bulk or a sorted T-cell subset (CD4+, CD8+, memory, or dextramer-sorted; not recorded which), taken 35 to 50 days after the first yellow fever vaccination. This chain links TRBV5-1 with TRBJ2-5; maybe TRBD2 (6 bases). The CDR3 protein is CASSLLPGVKETQYF. The DNA for the CDR3 is TGCGCCAGCAGCTTACTTCCGGGAGTCAAAGAGACCCAGTACTTC.